These T cell receptor beta chains were read from a single sample in a study of OX40 agonist ivuxolimab in advanced cancers. TCRdb's table, derived via immunoSEQ multiplex PCR, lists solely in-frame clones and lacks some. The top ten clones hold more than 1.5% of a sample with more than 40,000 clones, 82% of them seen once. Sequencing used CD4+ or CD8+ T cells sorted from blood, obtained in a trial of the OX40 agonist ivuxolimab. These receptors were obtained from an adult with an advanced solid tumor such as melanoma, head and neck, liver or kidney cancer. CDR3s leave out the opening cysteine and the closing phenylalanine or tryptophan. Fields, in order: V gene, CDR3 protein.

TRBV7-9 | ASTPKLRLAGLTGELF
TRBV6-6 | ASSLIRGNYGYT
TRBV9 | ASSVALPWETQY
TRBV7-9 | AGSADRRAF
TRBV5-4 | ASSLEATEAF
TRBV6-6 | ASSTSTGQETQY
TRBV10-3 | AIRKDSGSLGYT
TRBV6-5 | ASSLGLATGETQY
TRBV7-9 | ASRGRLSYEQY
TRBV27 | ASSLGRGFVSPLH
TRBV30 | AWTGDSPFRLRNEQF
TRBV18 | ASSPGTGSTEAF
TRBV4-2 | ASSPRLAGGEDTQY
TRBV30 | AWSGTQLREQY
TRBV19 | ASTRGGLLYGYT
TRBV30 | AWRVWRYEQY
TRBV5-6 | ASSGRGRPDTQY
TRBV19 | ASHKTRIGFNEKLF
TRBV19 | ASRNKNRGRAGELF
TRBV4-1 | ASSQRITEGLQETQY
TRBV2 | ASRDARRGNTGELF
TRBV4-1 | ASRPEGNSPLH
TRBV9 | ASSVVTGETQY
TRBV11-1 | ASSPQGQDNYGYT
TRBV19 | ASSPTDYGYT